The 30 T cell receptor beta chains below were found in one sample sequenced in a study of technical replicates of blood from several donors (dated by TCRdb to the late 2010s). The library was made by the immunoSEQ multiplex PCR assay. Entries here come from immuneACCESS through TCRdb and include only in-frame sequences with V and J called. Some clones fail to appear in such tables; in the studies checked, an unresolved V gene covers under half of the shortfall, and the cause of the remainder is unknown. The sample table holds around 84,000 clones, of which around 97% were seen once. Approximately 0.2% of the sample goes to the ten largest clones. Material: T cells isolated from PBMCs. Source of these receptors: a human donor in good health.

A remark on this clone: An end of the junction does not agree with germline; a read error may underlie this. The V gene is TRBV4-1, the J gene TRBJ1-2; 7 bases line up with TRBD1. The CDR3 consists of 8 residues. The germline CDR1 and CDR2 sequences are MGHRA and YSYEKL. The CDR3 DNA follows: TGCGCCAGCAGCCCGGGACAGTTC. The encoded protein is CASSPGQF.

This chain links TRBV30 with TRBJ2-3; 8 bases match TRBD2. Germline-derived CDR1 and CDR2 are GTSNPN and SVGIG (reference sequence). V trimming: 0 bases; J trimming: 1 base; junction bases outside the gene matches: 6. The CDR3 totals 16 residues. Here the CDR3 DNA reads TGTGCCTGGAGTGTACAGTCAGCGGGGGGCACAGATACGCAGTATTTT. Amino acids: CAWSVQSAGGTDTQYF.

The rearrangement uses TRBV7-9 and TRBJ2-3, with 11 bases fitting TRBD1. Germline CDR1 reads SEHNR; CDR2 reads FQNEAQ (reference sequence). V gave up 1 base and J gave up 4 bases; unmatched junction bases: 4. The CDR3 is 16 residues long. CDR3 sequence: CASSLVGQGDADTQYF. As DNA, the CDR3 is TGTGCCAGCAGCTTAGTGGGACAGGGGGACGCAGATACGCAGTATTTT. Full variable domain (remainder filled in from reference TRBV7-9 and TRBJ2-3): DTGVSQNPRHKITKRGQNVTFRCDPISEHNRLYWYRQTLGQGPEFLTYFQNEAQLEKSRLLSDRFSAERPKGSFSTLEIQRTEQGDSAMYLCASSLVGQGDADTQYFGPGTRLTVL.

DNA of the CDR3: TGCAGTGCTTTCTATGGTGGCTACACCTTC. It codes for CSAFYGGYTF. V is TRBV20-1 and J is TRBJ1-2, with D unclear. The CDR3 extends over 10 amino acids. Looked up from germline, CDR1 is DFQATT and CDR2 is SNEGSKA (reference sequence). V was pared by 5 bases and J by 7 bases, with 8 bases between.

The genes are TRBV2 and TRBJ2-7, with a weak D call TRBD2 (6 bases). Germline assignment: CDR1 SNHLY and CDR2 FYNNEI. V lost 3 bases and J 3 bases, leaving 21 bases between the germline ends. The CDR3 is made up of 17 amino acids. The CDR3 reads CASSDNSWGLGSYEQYF. The CDR3 region has the DNA TGTGCCAGCAGTGACAATAGTTGGGGACTCGGAAGCTACGAGCAGTACTTC.

CDR3 in DNA: TGTGCCAGCTACGGACTAGCGGGACGATACACAGATACGCAGTATTTT. Protein sequence: CASYGLAGRYTDTQYF. The rearrangement uses TRBV2 and TRBJ2-3; the match to TRBD2 covers 12 bases. The CDR3 extends over 16 amino acids. With V trimmed by 8 bases and J by 2 bases, 8 bases remained unmatched. Germline V gene data show CDR1 as SNHLY and CDR2 as FYNNEI.

The chain recombines TRBV7-3 with TRBJ1-2; TRBD1 might be the D (5 bases). The V end was cut by 5 bases, the J end by 2 bases, with 15 bases between. Germline CDR1 and CDR2: SGHTA and FQGTGA. The CDR3 covers 15 residues. CDR3 bases: TGTGCCAGCAGCCCGGACCCAGGGTCAAACTATGGCTACACCTTC. Its protein product is CASSPDPGSNYGYTF.

This chain uses TRBV2 with TRBJ2-5, with 11 bases identical to TRBD2. Germline-derived CDR1 and CDR2 are SNHLY and FYNNEI. The CDR3 covers 16 residues. Germline trimming cut 2 bases from V and 5 bases from J; bases unmatched to any gene: 7. As DNA, the CDR3 is TGTGCCAGCAGTGAATCTTTAGCGGGGGGGCCGGAGACCCAGTACTTC. Amino acid sequence: CASSESLAGGPETQYF.

This sequence joins TRBV11-3 and TRBJ2-1; 10 nucleotides match TRBD2. With V trimmed by 1 base and J by 4 bases, 1 base remained unmatched. The CDR3 extends over 15 amino acids. Germline V gene data show CDR1 as SGHNT and CDR2 as YENEEA. The CDR3 reads CASSLGLAGYNEQFF. The CDR3 bases are TGTGCCAGCAGCTTAGGACTAGCGGGTTACAATGAGCAGTTCTTC.

The chain links TRBV5-4 to TRBJ2-3; TRBD2 aligns across 14 bases. The CDR3 is 20 amino acids. CDR1 is SGHNT, CDR2 YYREEE, per germline (reference sequence). Germline trimming cut 4 bases from V and 0 bases from J; bases unmatched to any gene: 13. CDR3 nucleotides: TGTGCCAGCAGCCACACCAGGACTAGCGGGGGGCCACTTAGCACAGATACGCAGTATTTT. It translates to CASSHTRTSGGPLSTDTQYF. The whole variable domain, remainder taken from reference TRBV5-4 and TRBJ2-3, is ETGVTQSPTHLIKTRGQQVTLRCSSQSGHNTVSWYQQALGQGPQFIFQYYREEENGRGNFPPRFSGLQFPNYSSELNVNALELDDSALYLCASSHTRTSGGPLSTDTQYFGPGTRLTVL.

The V and J genes are TRBV2 and TRBJ2-7; a weak D match, TRBD1 (6 bases). The V end was cut by 5 bases, the J end by 0 bases, with 8 bases between. Germline V gene data show CDR1 as SNHLY and CDR2 as FYNNEI. The CDR3 extends over 13 amino acids. The CDR3 loop is CASSPDSSYEQYF. CDR3 in DNA: TGTGCCAGCAGTCCGGACAGCTCCTACGAGCAGTACTTC. The full variable domain, its missing parts supplied by reference TRBV2 and TRBJ2-7, is EPEVTQTPSHQVTQMGQEVILRCVPISNHLYFYWYRQILGQKVEFLVSFYNNEISEKSEIFDDQFSVERPDGSNFTLKIRSTKLEDSAMYFCASSPDSSYEQYFGPGTRLTVT.

The genes are TRBV4-1 and TRBJ2-7; 8 bases match TRBD1. V lost 4 bases to trimming and J lost 3 bases; unmatched junction nucleotides: 2. The CDR3 runs 13 residues. From germline, CDR1 is MGHRA and CDR2 YSYEKL. This CDR3 is CASSPDRGYEQYF. CDR3 bases: TGCGCCAGCAGCCCCGACAGGGGCTACGAGCAGTACTTC.

J is TRBJ1-3 and V is TRBV7-6, with 10 bases matching TRBD1. The CDR3 is 15 residues long. V lost 3 bases to trimming and J lost 2 bases; unmatched junction nucleotides: 1. Germline-derived CDR1 and CDR2 are SGHVS and FNYEAQ. CDR3 nucleotide sequence: TGTGCCAGCAGCTTCGGACAGGGGGCTGGAAACACCATATATTTT. As protein: CASSFGQGAGNTIYF. The complete variable domain, with remaining parts taken from reference TRBV7-6 and TRBJ1-3, reads GAGVSQSPRYKVTKRGQDVALRCDPISGHVSLYWYRQALGQGPEFLTYFNYEAQQDKSGLPNDRFSAERPEGSISTLTIQRTEQRDSAMYRCASSFGQGAGNTIYFGEGSWLTVV.

The chain uses TRBV20-1 and TRBJ2-1, with TRBD2 as a possible D gene (5 bases). The germline V gene has CDR1 DFQATT and CDR2 SNEGSKA (reference sequence). The CDR3 consists of 10 residues. V was pared by 3 bases and J by 10 bases, with 7 bases between. CDR3 coding DNA: TGCAGTGCTAGGAGGGAGGAGCAGTTCTTC. Its translation is CSARREEQFF.

V is TRBV5-1 and J is TRBJ2-3; TRBD1 matches at 7 bases. The CDR3 length is 15 residues. Looked up from germline, CDR1 is SGHRS and CDR2 is YFSETQ. Trimming took 6 bases from V and 1 from J; bases not matched to a gene: 8. As DNA, the CDR3 is TGCGCCAGCAACCCAACAGGGGCAGGCACAGATACGCAGTATTTT. Residues: CASNPTGAGTDTQYF. The full variable domain, rest sourced from reference TRBV5-1 and TRBJ2-3, is KAGVTQTPRYLIKTRGQQVTLSCSPISGHRSVSWYQQTPGQGLQFLFEYFSETQRNKGNFPGRFSGRQFSNSRSEMNVSTLELGDSALYLCASNPTGAGTDTQYFGPGTRLTVL.

The CDR3 is CASSSLTESSYNEQFF. In DNA, the CDR3 is TGTGCCAGCAGCTCTCTGACAGAGAGCTCCTACAATGAGCAGTTCTTC. The chain joins TRBV5-4 to TRBJ2-1, with D possibly being TRBD1 (5 bases). Germline values: CDR1 SGHNT, CDR2 YYREEE (reference sequence). Deletions cut 3 bases from V and 0 bases from J, with 13 bases between. The CDR3 sequence is 16 residues long.

J is TRBJ2-2 and V is TRBV7-9; 9 bases fit TRBD1. The CDR3 sequence is 15 residues long. CDR1 and CDR2 from the germline V gene are SEHNR and FQNEAQ (reference sequence). V lost 5 bases and J lost 1; bases outside the gene matches: 2. The DNA for the CDR3 is TGTGCCAGCAGCCCGGGACAGGGGAACACCGGGGAGCTGTTTTTT. It specifies CASSPGQGNTGELFF.

V is TRBV10-3 and J is TRBJ1-5; D is ambiguous. Per the germline V gene, CDR1 is ENHRY and CDR2 is SYGVKD. V gave up 6 bases and J gave up 7 bases, with 10 bases separating them. The CDR3 sequence is 12 residues long. CDR3 protein: CAISSPGQPQHF. CDR3 coding DNA: TGTGCCATCAGCTCCCCAGGCCAGCCCCAGCATTTT.

As DNA, the CDR3 is TGTGCCAGCAGTAGCTTGGGACAGACAGATACGCAGTATTTT. Its protein product is CASSSLGQTDTQYF. The V call is TRBV27, the J call TRBJ2-3; 7 nucleotides match TRBD1. The CDR3 has 14 amino acids. With V trimmed by 5 bases and J by 3 bases, 5 bases remained unmatched. From germline, CDR1 is MNHEY and CDR2 SMNVEV (reference sequence).

V is TRBV28 and J is TRBJ2-3; 10 bases fit TRBD2. CDR1 is MDHEN, CDR2 SYDVKM, per germline. V was pared by 3 bases and J by 0 bases, with 0 bases of the junction left unmatched. The CDR3 runs 15 residues. CDR3 sequence (DNA): TGTGCCAGCAGTTTGACTAGCGGGAGCACAGATACGCAGTATTTT. Translating gives CASSLTSGSTDTQYF.

The chain employs TRBV5-1 and TRBJ2-1, with D possibly matching TRBD1 (5 bases). CDR3 length equals 14 residues. Germline values: CDR1 SGHRS, CDR2 YFSETQ. Trimming cost V 5 bases and J 6 bases, with 15 bases left between them. This CDR3 reads CASRDIEGANEQFF. The CDR3 bases are TGCGCCAGCAGGGATATCGAAGGGGCCAATGAGCAGTTCTTC.

The chain recombines TRBV5-1 with TRBJ1-5, with 7 bases matching TRBD1. The germline CDR1 and CDR2 sequences are SGHRS and YFSETQ. This CDR3 contains 15 residues. The ends lost 0 bases at V and 4 bases at J; junction bases unmatched: 4. The CDR3 DNA reads TGCGCCAGCAGCTTGGGTGGGACAGAAAATCAGCCCCAGCATTTT. Its translation is CASSLGGTENQPQHF.

V and J are TRBV5-4 and TRBJ2-1, with 10 bases matching TRBD1. Germline lookup yields CDR1 SGHNT and CDR2 YYREEE (reference sequence). V was clipped by 4 bases and J by 7 bases; unmatched bases: 8. The length of the CDR3 is 15 residues. This chain's CDR3 is CASSTDRGRGNEQFF. The CDR3 nucleotides are TGTGCCAGCAGCACCGACAGGGGGCGGGGGAATGAGCAGTTCTTC.

The chain couples TRBV27 to TRBJ1-2; 7 nucleotides align to TRBD1. V shed 8 bases, J shed 4 bases, and the junction held 4 bases outside the gene matches. CDR1 and CDR2 (germline): MNHEY, SMNVEV (reference sequence). The CDR3 is 12 amino acids. As DNA, the CDR3 is TGTGCCAGCTCGGACAGGATCTATGGCTACACCTTC. Protein product: CASSDRIYGYTF.

The V call is TRBV10-1, the J call TRBJ1-1, with D hard to call. Germline assignment: CDR1 WNHNN and CDR2 SYGVQD (reference sequence). The CDR3 sequence is 12 residues long. V was shortened by 0 bases and J by 9 bases, with 8 bases between the two germline ends. The CDR3, as DNA: TGCGCCAGCAGTGAGTCGCTGGGCCAAGCTTTCTTT. This encodes CASSESLGQAFF.

The chain combines TRBV5-1 with TRBJ2-5, with 10 nucleotides matching TRBD2. Germline CDR1 and CDR2: SGHRS and YFSETQ. There are 14 residues in the CDR3. Unmatched junction bases numbered 3, after V lost 4 bases and J lost 3 bases. CDR3 bases: TGCGCCAGCAGCCCAACTAGCGGGGAAGAGACCCAGTACTTC. Translated, it gives CASSPTSGEETQYF. Full variable domain (rest looked up from reference TRBV5-1 and TRBJ2-5): KAGVTQTPRYLIKTRGQQVTLSCSPISGHRSVSWYQQTPGQGLQFLFEYFSETQRNKGNFPGRFSGRQFSNSRSEMNVSTLELGDSALYLCASSPTSGEETQYFGPGTRLLVL.

The CDR3 loop reads CASSEQTVNTEAFF. The CDR3 DNA sequence: TGTGCCAGCAGTGAACAAACGGTGAACACTGAAGCTTTCTTT. The chain joins TRBV6-1 to TRBJ1-1; D unresolved. The V and J ends lost 2 bases and 0 bases respectively, with 7 bases between them. Germline values: CDR1 MNHNS, CDR2 SASEGT. The CDR3 is 14 residues long.

This chain's CDR3 is CVEREGYAGELFF. The CDR3 DNA sequence: TGTGTGGAGCGGGAGGGTTACGCCGGGGAGCTGTTTTTT. The chain links TRBV7-9 to TRBJ2-2, with 10 bases lining up with TRBD2. CDR1 SEHNR and CDR2 FQNEAQ come from the germline V gene (reference sequence). This CDR3 spans 13 amino acids.

V gene TRBV7-3 combines with J gene TRBJ1-1; weak D call: TRBD1 (6 bases). Trimming took 2 bases from V and 8 from J, leaving 18 bases between them. In germline, CDR1 is SGHTA, CDR2 FQGTGA. This CDR3 has 15 amino acids. The chain's CDR3 is CASSLYPGQRNEAFF. CDR3 bases: TGTGCCAGCAGCTTATATCCGGGACAAAGGAACGAAGCTTTCTTT.

The rearrangement uses TRBV23-1 and TRBJ2-4; D remains ambiguous. TRBV23-1 is recorded as an ORF, its role being uncertain. There are 19 residues in the CDR3. V lost 1 base and J 0 bases, leaving 19 bases between the germline ends. The CDR3 nucleotides read TGCGCCAGCAGTCAATATAGCTCCCCCCAACATCTAGCCAAAAACATTCAGTACTTC. Translated: CASSQYSSPQHLAKNIQYF.